This TCR beta chain was profiled in a study of blood T cell repertoires in COVID-19. The V and J ends lost 7 bases and 6 bases, in that order; junction bases with no gene match: 5. CDR1 is WSHSY and CDR2 is SAAADI in the germline V gene. CDR3 length equals 12 residues. In the original processing: Using reference gene primer amplification, nucleated cell counts were estimated. Libraries were prepared by immunoSEQ multiplex PCR; TCRdb keeps only in-frame clonotypes and omits some of them. From that table come the V and J calls and clone size; the DNA was used to work out D and trimming. This sample has 120,000 to 150,000 clones; approximately 85% occur once, and the top ten carry 2.5% to 3%.

Specimen: peripheral blood. V and J are TRBV10-2 and TRBJ1-1; TRBD1 matches 7 bases. The TCR comes from a middle-aged man with acute or convalescent COVID-19. CDR3: CASIGQAPEAFF. The CDR3 coding sequence is TGCGCCAGCATTGGACAGGCCCCTGAAGCTTTCTTT.